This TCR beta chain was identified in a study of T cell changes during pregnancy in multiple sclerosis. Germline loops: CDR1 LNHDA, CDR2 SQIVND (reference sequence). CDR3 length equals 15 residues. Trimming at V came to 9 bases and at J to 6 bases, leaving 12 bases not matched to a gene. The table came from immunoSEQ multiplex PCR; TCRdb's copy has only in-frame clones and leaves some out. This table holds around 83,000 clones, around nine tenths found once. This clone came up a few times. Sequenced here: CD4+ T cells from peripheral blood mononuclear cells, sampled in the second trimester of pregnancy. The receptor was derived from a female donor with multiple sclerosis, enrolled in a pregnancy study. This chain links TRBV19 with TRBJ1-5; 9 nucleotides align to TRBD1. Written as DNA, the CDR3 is TGTGCCAGCCGGGAGACAGGGGGTAAAGGTCAGCCCCAGCATTTT. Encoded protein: CASRETGGKGQPQHF. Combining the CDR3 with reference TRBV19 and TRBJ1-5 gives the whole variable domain DGGITQSPKYLFRKEGQNVTLSCEQNLNHDAMYWYRQDPGQGLRLIYYSQIVNDFQKGDIAEGYSVSREKKESFPLTVTSAQKNPTAFYLCASRETGGKGQPQHFGDGTRLSIL.